This T cell receptor beta chain was captured in a study of PD-1 blockade in classical Hodgkin lymphoma. Study-level information: A 3 mg/kg intravenous dose of nivolumab was received by patients every 2 weeks.

This sample's time point: cycle 4 day 1 (C4D1), after less than seven weeks of nivolumab. Relapse after autologous stem cell transplantation occurred in every patient, and brentuximab vedotin exposure varied. Best outcomes ranged across complete response, partial response and progressive disease. CDR3 length: 19 amino acids. V dropped 1 base and J dropped 0; count of bases not matched to a gene: 8. Germline-derived CDR1 and CDR2 are MNHEY and SMNVEV (reference sequence). Repertoires were generated with immunoSEQ multiplex PCR, while TCRdb's copy carries only in-frame clones and drops some. The sample holds about 96,000 clones, roughly 91% seen once.

The V call is TRBV27, the J call TRBJ1-3; 11 bases line up with TRBD1. This sequence was found in a human donor with classical Hodgkin lymphoma. The specimen comprised peripheral blood mononuclear cells (PBMCs), sampled before the fourth cycle of nivolumab. The CDR3 bases are TGTGCCAGCAGTTTATTGGCTGGGACAGGGGGTCACTCTGGAAACACCATATATTTT. Amino acid sequence: CASSLLAGTGGHSGNTIYF.